This T cell receptor beta chain comes out of a study of OX40 agonist ivuxolimab in advanced cancers. Overall study context: One hepatocellular carcinoma and two cutaneous melanoma patients partially responded.

Remarks on this clone: No antigen is known for it.

Measured with immunoSEQ multiplex PCR; TCRdb has only the in-frame clones, and not every one. The sample has about 70,000 clones, 75% to 90% seen once. Findings and limits, study-wide: Near-lowest levels of clonal expansion characterized partial responders at 0.1-3.0 mg/kg. Dose levels from 0.1 to 3.0 mg/kg saw CD4+ and CD8+ blood T cells expand clonally by week 6.

J was trimmed by 0 bases and V by 5 bases; bases with no gene match: 10. The length of the CDR3 is 18 residues. Per the germline V gene, CDR1 is SGHAT and CDR2 is FQNNGV. This receptor was taken from an adult with an advanced solid tumor such as melanoma, head and neck, liver or kidney cancer. Sequenced here: CD4+ or CD8+ T cells sorted from blood, sampled in a trial of the OX40 agonist ivuxolimab. The gene calls are TRBV11-2 and TRBJ2-7; 13 positions agree with TRBD2. CDR3 bases: TGTGCCAGCAGCCCGGGACTAGCGGGGACCCTGAGCTCCTACGAGCAGTACTTC. Its translation is CASSPGLAGTLSSYEQYF.